This TCR beta chain originates from a study of shared clonotypes between healthy human individuals. Here immunoSEQ multiplex PCR was the method, and the copy in TCRdb shows in-frame clones only, minus some. The data show 1.4 million or so clones, with roughly 98.5% seen just once and around 0.38% held by the top ten. This clone was counted a single time. This CDR3 is built from 19 residues. CDR1 and CDR2 from the germline V gene are KGHSH and LQKENI. Trimming left V 0 bases short and J 0 bases short, with 15 bases between. The sequence came from a man aged 30 to 45 in good health. The chain combines TRBV18 with TRBJ2-6; a weak D match, TRBD2 (6 bases). The sample comprised naive CD4+ T cells sorted from blood. Indicated subset: CD45RA+ positively selected. The CDR3, as DNA: TGTGCCAGCTCACCACCGATAACGGCGGGGAACTCTGGGGCCAACGTCCTGACTTTC. Amino acids: CASSPPITAGNSGANVLTF.